The entry below describes one T cell receptor (beta chain). Its binding antigen is unknown. No per-base quality is available; no much larger clone lies one base away. This sample is part of a study of blood T cell repertoires in COVID-19 (dated by TCRdb to the early 2020s). Concerning the study at large: The collaborator samples originated in the United States, Italy and Spain and spanned the acute and convalescent phases of COVID-19. The prospective study material was composed of cDNA or gDNA derived from T cells, B-cell-depleted T cells, or PBMCs. Subjects who had been exposed to COVID-19, were actively infected with it, or had recovered from it provided the deeply sampled blood TCRbeta repertoires that made up the dataset. The repertoires were released in a freely available public database intended as a resource for research on the immune response to SARS-CoV-2. Samples came from the ongoing ImmuneRACE study (first 160 participants) plus 1,254 subjects from 6 global collaborators. The sample metadata nearly always contained a de-identified subject ID, COVID-19 status, age in years and sex. HLA class I and class II types, where available, came from metadata supplied by the sample provider rather than from assay-based typing. Overall study outcomes, separate from this receptor: The quantity of clinical and demographic metadata differed by source and by participant and was supplied without curation.

Collaborating institutions collected whole blood in K2EDTA tubes following their own protocols. Collaborator samples were shipped for TCRbeta analysis as frozen whole blood, isolated PBMCs, or DNA extracted from either sample type. TCRbeta CDR3 regions were amplified from genomic DNA using the immunoSEQ Assay, a bias-controlled multiplex PCR. Per the authors' processing: Within the assay, amplification of reference gene primers was used to estimate how many nucleated cells each sample contained. To quantify the absolute abundance of each unique TCRbeta CDR3 rearrangement, sequence reads were collapsed and filtered. Productive Simpson clonality was computed per sample as the square root of Simpson's diversity index over productive rearrangements. Here the immuneACCESS table is served through TCRdb, limited to in-frame sequences with V and J called. Missing clones are a known gap in these copies; in checked studies unresolved V genes cover under half, and the rest lacks a known reason. D and trimming come from the DNA, and the V and J calls and clone size come from that table. The sample table records around 61,000 clones; over 85% of these occur just once. The biggest ten clones account for 1.1% to 1.5% of the sample.

The germline V gene provides CDR1 MNHEY and CDR2 SVGAGI. V is pared back by 5 bases and J by 7 bases, with 17 bases lying between the germline termini. The CDR3, from cysteine to phenylalanine, totals 14 residues. Only the CDR3 DNA is retained, 42 bases long and in frame from the first base. This clonotype originated in a man aged 55 to 70 with acute or convalescent COVID-19. The sequenced material came from peripheral blood. The rearrangement combines TRBV6-5 with TRBJ1-2, with TRBD1 tentatively as D gene (6 bases match). The nucleotides are TGTGCCAGCAGTCAACAGCAGGGGCGGTCTGGCTACACCTTC. It specifies CASSQQQGRSGYTF.